This TCR beta chain was sequenced during a study of T cells in localized non-small cell lung cancer. Study-wide findings and caveats: Heterogeneity within the tumor remains possible, as just one region underwent sequencing. In uninvolved adjacent lung, T cell clonality reached its highest value, exceeding tumor.

As regards this clone: The antigen is unknown.

Clones were sequenced by immunoSEQ multiplex PCR, and TCRdb holds only the in-frame ones, with some missing. The sample has 55,000 to 80,000 clones, just under 85% seen once. The sequenced sample was peripheral blood, obtained before any cancer treatment. The source of this sequence is a female donor aged 60 or older with stage I lung adenocarcinoma.

This CDR3 reads CASSLGQGALTEAFF. DNA for the CDR3: TGTGCCAGCAGCTTAGGCCAGGGGGCGCTCACTGAAGCTTTCTTT. The chain has TRBV5-4 and TRBJ1-1; 8 bases are shared with TRBD1. With V trimmed by 2 bases and J by 4 bases, 7 bases remained unmatched. Germline V CDR1 and CDR2: SGHNT, YYREEE (reference sequence). CDR3 length: 15 amino acids.